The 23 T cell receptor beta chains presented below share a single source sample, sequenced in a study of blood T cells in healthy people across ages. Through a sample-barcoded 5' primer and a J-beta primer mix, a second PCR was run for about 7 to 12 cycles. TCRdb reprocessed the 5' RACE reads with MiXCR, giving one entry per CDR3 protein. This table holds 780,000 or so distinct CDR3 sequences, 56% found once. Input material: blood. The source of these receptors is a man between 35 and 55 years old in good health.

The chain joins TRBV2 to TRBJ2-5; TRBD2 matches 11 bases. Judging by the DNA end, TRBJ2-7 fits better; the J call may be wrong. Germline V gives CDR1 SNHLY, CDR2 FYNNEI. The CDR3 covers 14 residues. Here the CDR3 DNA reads TGTGCCCCTGATCGTACTAGCGGGAGAGACGAGCAGTACTTC. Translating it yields CAPDRTSGRDEQYF.

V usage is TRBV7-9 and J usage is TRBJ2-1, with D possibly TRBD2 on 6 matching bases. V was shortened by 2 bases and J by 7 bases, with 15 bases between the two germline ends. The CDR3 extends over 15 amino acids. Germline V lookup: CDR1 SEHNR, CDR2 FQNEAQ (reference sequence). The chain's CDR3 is CASSLTNLANNEQFF. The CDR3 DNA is TGTGCCAGCAGCTTAACAAACCTAGCGAATAATGAGCAGTTCTTC.

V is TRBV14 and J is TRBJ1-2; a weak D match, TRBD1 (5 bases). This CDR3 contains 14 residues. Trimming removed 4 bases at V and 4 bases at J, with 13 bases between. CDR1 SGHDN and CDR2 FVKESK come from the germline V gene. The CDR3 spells CASSLPGPLYGYTF. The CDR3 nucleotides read TGTGCCAGCAGCCTCCCGGGACCCCTCTATGGCTACACCTTC.

The CDR3 loop is CASQHRVSTDTQYF. CDR3 nucleotide sequence: TGTGCCAGCCAACATAGGGTTAGCACAGATACGCAGTATTTT. V and J are TRBV7-6 and TRBJ2-3, with D unclear. CDR3 length equals 14 residues. V was pared by 8 bases and J by 0 bases, with 12 bases between. Looked up from germline, CDR1 is SGHVS and CDR2 is FNYEAQ.

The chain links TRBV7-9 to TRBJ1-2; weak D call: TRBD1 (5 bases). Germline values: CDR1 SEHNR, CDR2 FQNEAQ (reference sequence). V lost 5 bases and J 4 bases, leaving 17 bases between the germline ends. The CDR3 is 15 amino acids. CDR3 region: CASSPGGGAGYGYTF. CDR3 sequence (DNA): TGTGCCAGCAGCCCGGGAGGAGGGGCCGGCTATGGCTACACCTTC.

The CDR3 sequence is CASSSRDPSTDTQYF. The CDR3 DNA is TGTGCCAGCAGCTCCCGGGACCCAAGCACAGATACGCAGTATTTT. The rearrangement joins TRBV7-2 to TRBJ2-3, with D possibly being TRBD1 or TRBD2 (5 bases each). This CDR3 comprises 15 residues. Trimming left V 4 bases short and J 0 bases short, with 11 bases between. Germline loops: CDR1 SGHTA, CDR2 FQGNSA.

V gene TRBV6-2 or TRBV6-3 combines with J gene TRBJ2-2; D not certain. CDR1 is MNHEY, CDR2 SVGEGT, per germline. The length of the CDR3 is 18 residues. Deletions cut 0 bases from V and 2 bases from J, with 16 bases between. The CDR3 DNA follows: TGTGCCAGCAGTTACTCGATAGATATGGTTCGTAACACCGGGGAGCTGTTTTTT. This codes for CASSYSIDMVRNTGELFF.

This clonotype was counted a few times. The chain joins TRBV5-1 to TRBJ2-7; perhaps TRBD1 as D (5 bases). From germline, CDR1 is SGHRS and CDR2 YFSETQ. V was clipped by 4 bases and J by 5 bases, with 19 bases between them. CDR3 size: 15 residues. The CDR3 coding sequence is TGCGCCAGCAGCGCCCCCGACAGTTCCCGGGACGAGCAGTACTTC. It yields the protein CASSAPDSSRDEQYF.

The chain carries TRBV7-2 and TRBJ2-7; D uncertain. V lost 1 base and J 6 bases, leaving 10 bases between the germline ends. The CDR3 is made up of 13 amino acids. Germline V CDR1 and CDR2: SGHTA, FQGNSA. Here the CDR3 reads CASSLGGLGEQYF. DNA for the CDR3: TGTGCCAGCAGCTTAGGCGGTCTAGGCGAGCAGTACTTC. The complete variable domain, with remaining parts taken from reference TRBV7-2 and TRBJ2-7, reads GAGVSQSPSNKVTEKGKDVELRCDPISGHTALYWYRQSLGQGLEFLIYFQGNSAPDKSGLPSDRFSAERTGGSVSTLTIQRTQQEDSAVYLCASSLGGLGEQYFGPGTRLTVT.

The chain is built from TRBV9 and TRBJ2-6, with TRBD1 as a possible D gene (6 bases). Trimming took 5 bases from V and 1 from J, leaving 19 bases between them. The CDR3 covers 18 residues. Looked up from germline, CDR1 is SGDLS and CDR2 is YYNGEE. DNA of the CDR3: TGTGCCAGCAGTAGAGGTACAGGGCGGACTTCTGGGGCCAACGTCCTGACTTTC. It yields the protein CASSRGTGRTSGANVLTF.

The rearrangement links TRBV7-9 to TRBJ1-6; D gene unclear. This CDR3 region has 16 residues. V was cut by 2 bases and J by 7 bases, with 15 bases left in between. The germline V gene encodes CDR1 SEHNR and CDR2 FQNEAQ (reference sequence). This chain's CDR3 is CASSLSGIIQNSPLHF. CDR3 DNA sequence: TGTGCCAGCAGCTTATCGGGGATAATTCAGAATTCACCCCTCCACTTT.

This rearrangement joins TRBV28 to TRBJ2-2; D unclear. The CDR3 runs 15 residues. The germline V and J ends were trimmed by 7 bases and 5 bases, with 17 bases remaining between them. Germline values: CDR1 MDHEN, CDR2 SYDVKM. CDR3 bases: TGTGCCAGCATTACTTCGGACGGTCGTACCGGGGAGCTGTTTTTT. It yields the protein CASITSDGRTGELFF.

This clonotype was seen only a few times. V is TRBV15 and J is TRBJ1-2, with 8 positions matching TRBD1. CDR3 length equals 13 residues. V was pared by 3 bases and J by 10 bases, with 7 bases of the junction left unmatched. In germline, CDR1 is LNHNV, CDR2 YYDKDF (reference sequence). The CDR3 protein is CATSSLDRETYTF. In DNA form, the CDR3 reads TGTGCCACCAGCAGTCTGGACAGGGAGACCTACACCTTC.

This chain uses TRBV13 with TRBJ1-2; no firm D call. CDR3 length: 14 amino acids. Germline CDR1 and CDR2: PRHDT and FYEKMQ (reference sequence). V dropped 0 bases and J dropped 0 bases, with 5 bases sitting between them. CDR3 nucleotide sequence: TGTGCCAGCAGCTTAGGACACACTAACTATGGCTACACCTTC. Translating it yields CASSLGHTNYGYTF.

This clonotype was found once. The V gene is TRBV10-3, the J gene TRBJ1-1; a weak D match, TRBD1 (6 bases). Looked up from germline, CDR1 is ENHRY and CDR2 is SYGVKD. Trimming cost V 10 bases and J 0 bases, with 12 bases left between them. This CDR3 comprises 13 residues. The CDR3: CASKQGVNTEAFF. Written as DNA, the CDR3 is TGTGCCAGCAAACAGGGTGTGAACACTGAAGCTTTCTTT.

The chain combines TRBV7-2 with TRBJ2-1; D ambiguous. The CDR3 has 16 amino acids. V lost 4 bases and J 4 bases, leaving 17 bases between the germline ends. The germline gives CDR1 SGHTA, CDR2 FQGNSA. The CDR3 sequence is CASSSVLIEDYNEQFF. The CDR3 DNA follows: TGTGCCAGCAGCTCCGTTTTGATAGAGGATTACAATGAGCAGTTCTTC. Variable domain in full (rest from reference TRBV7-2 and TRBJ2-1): GAGVSQSPSNKVTEKGKDVELRCDPISGHTALYWYRQSLGQGLEFLIYFQGNSAPDKSGLPSDRFSAERTGGSVSTLTIQRTQQEDSAVYLCASSSVLIEDYNEQFFGPGTRLTVL.

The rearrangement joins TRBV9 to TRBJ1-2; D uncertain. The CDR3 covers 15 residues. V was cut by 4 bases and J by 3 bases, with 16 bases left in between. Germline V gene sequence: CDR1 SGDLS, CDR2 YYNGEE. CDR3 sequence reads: CASSLLMGEDYGYTF. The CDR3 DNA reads TGTGCCAGCAGCCTCCTCATGGGCGAAGACTATGGCTACACCTTC. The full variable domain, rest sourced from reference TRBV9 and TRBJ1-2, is DSGVTQTPKHLITATGQRVTLRCSPRSGDLSVYWYQQSLDQGLQFLIQYYNGEERAKGNILERFSAQQFPDLHSELNLSSLELGDSALYFCASSLLMGEDYGYTFGSGTRLTVV.

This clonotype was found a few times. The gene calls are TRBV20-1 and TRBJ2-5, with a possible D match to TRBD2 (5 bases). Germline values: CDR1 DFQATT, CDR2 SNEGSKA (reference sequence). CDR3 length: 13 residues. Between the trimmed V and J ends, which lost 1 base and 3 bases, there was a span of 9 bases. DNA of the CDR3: TGCAGTGCTAGAGGCGTGCGGGAAGAGACCCAGTACTTC. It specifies CSARGVREETQYF.

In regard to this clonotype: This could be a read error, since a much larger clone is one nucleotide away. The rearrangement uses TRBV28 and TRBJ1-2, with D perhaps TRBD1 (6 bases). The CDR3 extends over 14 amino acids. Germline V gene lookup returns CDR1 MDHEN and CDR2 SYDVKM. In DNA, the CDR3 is TGTACCAGCAGGATATTGACAGGCAACTATGGCTACACCTTC. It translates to CTSRILTGNYGYTF.

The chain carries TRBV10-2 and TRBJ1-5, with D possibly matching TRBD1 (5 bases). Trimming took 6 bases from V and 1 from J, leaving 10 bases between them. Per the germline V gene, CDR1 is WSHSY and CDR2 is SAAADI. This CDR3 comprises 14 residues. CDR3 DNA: TGCGCCAGCAGGGACTGGACAAGCAATCAGCCCCAGCATTTT. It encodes CASRDWTSNQPQHF.

This chain's CDR3 is CASSFEEQYNEQFF. The CDR3 DNA is TGTGCCAGCAGTTTTGAAGAGCAGTACAATGAGCAGTTCTTC. J is TRBJ2-1 and V is TRBV12-3 or TRBV12-4; no clear D gene. V was pared by 3 bases and J by 4 bases, with 10 bases between. This CDR3 contains 14 residues.

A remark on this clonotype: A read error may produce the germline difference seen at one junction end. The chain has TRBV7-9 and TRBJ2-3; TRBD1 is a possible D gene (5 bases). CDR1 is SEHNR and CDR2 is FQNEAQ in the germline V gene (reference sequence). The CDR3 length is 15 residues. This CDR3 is CAGSFPGSGTDTQYF. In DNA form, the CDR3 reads TGTGCCGGCAGCTTTCCAGGGTCGGGCACAGATACGCAGTATTTT.

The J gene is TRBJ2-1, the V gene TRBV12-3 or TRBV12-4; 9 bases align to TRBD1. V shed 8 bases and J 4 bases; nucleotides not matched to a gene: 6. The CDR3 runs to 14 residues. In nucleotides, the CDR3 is TGTGCCAGCCACGCGGACAGGGGTTACAATGAGCAGTTCTTC. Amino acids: CASHADRGYNEQFF.